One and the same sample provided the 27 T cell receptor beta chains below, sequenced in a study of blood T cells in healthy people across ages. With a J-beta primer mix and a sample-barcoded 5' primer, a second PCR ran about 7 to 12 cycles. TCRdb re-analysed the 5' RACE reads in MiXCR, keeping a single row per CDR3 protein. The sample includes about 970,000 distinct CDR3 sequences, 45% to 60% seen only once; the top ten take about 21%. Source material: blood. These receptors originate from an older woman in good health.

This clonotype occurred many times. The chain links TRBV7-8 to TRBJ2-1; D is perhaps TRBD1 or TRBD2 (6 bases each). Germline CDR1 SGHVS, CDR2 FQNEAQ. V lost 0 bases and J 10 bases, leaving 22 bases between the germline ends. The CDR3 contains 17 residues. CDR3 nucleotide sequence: TGTGCCAGCAGCTTAGCGCTCGGGCAGGGGAGGTTCATCGAGCAGTTCTTC. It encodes CASSLALGQGRFIEQFF.

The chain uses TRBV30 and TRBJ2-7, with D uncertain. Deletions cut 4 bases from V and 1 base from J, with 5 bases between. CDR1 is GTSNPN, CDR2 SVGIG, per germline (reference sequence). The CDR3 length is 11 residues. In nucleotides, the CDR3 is TGTGCCTGGACAGTTTCCTACGAGCAGTACTTC. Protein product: CAWTVSYEQYF.

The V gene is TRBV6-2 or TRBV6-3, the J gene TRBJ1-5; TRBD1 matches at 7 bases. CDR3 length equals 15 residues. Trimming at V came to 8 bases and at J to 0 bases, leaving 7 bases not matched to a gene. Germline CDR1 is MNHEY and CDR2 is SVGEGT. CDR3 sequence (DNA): TGTGCCAGCCGCGGGACAGCTTATAGCAATCAGCCCCAGCATTTT. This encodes CASRGTAYSNQPQHF.

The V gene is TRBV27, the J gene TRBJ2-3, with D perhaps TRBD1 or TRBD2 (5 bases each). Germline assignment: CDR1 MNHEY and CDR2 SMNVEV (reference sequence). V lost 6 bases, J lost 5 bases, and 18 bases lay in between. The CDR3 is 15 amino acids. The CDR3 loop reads CASSPGAPLRDTQYF. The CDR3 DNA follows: TGTGCCAGCAGCCCCGGGGCCCCCTTGAGAGATACGCAGTATTTT.

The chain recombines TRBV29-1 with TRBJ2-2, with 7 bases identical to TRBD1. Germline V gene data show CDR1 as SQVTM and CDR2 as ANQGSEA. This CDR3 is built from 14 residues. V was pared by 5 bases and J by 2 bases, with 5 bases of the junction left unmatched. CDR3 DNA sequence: TGCAGCGTTCTTACAGGGGATAACACCGGGGAGCTGTTTTTT. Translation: CSVLTGDNTGELFF.

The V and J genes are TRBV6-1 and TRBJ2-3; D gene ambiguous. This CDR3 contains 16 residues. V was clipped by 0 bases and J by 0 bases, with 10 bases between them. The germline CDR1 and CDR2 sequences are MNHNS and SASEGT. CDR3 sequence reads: CASSEATVDSTDTQYF. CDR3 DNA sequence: TGTGCCAGCAGTGAAGCGACGGTGGATAGCACAGATACGCAGTATTTT.

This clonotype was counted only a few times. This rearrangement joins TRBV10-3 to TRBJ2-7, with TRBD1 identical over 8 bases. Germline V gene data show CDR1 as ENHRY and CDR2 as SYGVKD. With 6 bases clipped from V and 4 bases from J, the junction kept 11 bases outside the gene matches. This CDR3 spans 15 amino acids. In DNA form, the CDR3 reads TGTGCCATCAGGGACGACAGGGGAGTCGCTTACGAGCAGTACTTC. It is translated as CAIRDDRGVAYEQYF.

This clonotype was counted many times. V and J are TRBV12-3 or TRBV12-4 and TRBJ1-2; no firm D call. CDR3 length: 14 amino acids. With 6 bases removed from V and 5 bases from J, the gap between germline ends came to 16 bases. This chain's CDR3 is CASSRDPTQYGYTF. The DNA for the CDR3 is TGTGCCAGCAGCCGGGATCCTACTCAATATGGCTACACCTTC.

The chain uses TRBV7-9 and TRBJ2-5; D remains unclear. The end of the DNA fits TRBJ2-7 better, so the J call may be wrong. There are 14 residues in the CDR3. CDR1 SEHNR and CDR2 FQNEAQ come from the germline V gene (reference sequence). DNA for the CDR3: TGTGCCAGCAGCTTTCTCCCGGAGACCTACGAGCAGTACTTC. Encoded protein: CASSFLPETYEQYF.

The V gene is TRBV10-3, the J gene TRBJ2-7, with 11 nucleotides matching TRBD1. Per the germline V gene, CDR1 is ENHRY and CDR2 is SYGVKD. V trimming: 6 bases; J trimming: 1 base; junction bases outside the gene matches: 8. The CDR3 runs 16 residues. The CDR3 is CAIRREGQGASYEQYF. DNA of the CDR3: TGTGCCATCAGGAGAGAAGGACAGGGGGCTTCCTACGAGCAGTACTTC.

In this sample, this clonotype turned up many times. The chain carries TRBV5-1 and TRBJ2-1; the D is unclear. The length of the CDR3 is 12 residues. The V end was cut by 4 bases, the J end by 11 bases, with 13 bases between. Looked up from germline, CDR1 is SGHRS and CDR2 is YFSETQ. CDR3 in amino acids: CASSPVVGKQFF. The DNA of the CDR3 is TGCGCCAGCAGCCCAGTCGTTGGGAAGCAGTTCTTC.

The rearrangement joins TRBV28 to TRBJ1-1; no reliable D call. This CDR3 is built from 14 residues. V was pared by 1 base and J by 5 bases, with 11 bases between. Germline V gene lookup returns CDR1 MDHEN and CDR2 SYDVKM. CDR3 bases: TGTGCCAGCAGTTTATCTGACTGGGCAACTGAAGCTTTCTTT. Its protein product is CASSLSDWATEAFF.

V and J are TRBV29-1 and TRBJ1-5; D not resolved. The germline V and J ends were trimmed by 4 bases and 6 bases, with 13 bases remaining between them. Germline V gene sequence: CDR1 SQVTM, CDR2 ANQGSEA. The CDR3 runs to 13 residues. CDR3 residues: CSVGFGSSQPQHF. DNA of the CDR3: TGCAGCGTTGGTTTTGGTTCGAGTCAGCCCCAGCATTTT.

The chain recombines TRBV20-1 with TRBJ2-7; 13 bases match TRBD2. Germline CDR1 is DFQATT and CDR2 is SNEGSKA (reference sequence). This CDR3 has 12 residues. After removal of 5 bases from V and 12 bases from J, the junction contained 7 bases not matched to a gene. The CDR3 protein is CSARTSGRDVYF. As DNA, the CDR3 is TGCAGTGCTCGGACTAGCGGGAGAGATGTGTACTTC.

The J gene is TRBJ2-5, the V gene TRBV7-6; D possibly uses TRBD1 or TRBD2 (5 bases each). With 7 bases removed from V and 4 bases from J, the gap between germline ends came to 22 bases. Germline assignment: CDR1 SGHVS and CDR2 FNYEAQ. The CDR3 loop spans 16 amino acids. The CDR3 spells CASTLFPGPTRETQYF. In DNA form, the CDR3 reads TGTGCCAGCACTCTCTTCCCGGGACCTACCCGAGAGACCCAGTACTTC. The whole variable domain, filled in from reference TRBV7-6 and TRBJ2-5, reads GAGVSQSPRYKVTKRGQDVALRCDPISGHVSLYWYRQALGQGPEFLTYFNYEAQQDKSGLPNDRFSAERPEGSISTLTIQRTEQRDSAMYRCASTLFPGPTRETQYFGPGTRLLVL.

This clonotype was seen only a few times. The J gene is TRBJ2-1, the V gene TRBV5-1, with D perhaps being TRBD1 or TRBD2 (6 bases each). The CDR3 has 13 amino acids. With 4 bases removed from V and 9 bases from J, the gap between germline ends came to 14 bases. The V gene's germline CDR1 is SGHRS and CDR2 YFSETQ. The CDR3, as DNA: TGCGCCAGCAGCCCCTGGAGGGGGGCTGAGCAGTTCTTC. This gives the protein CASSPWRGAEQFF.

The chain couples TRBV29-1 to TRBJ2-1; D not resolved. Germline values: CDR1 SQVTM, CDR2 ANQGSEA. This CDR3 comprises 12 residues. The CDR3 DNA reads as TGCGGCGCGATGGTGGGTTACAATGAGCAGTTCTTC. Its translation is CGAMVGYNEQFF.

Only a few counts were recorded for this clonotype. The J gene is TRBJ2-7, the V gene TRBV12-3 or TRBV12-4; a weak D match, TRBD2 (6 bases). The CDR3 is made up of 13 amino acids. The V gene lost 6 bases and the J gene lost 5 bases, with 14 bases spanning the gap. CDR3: CASRPGRGNEQYF. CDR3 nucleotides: TGTGCCAGCAGACCTGGACGGGGGAACGAGCAGTACTTC.

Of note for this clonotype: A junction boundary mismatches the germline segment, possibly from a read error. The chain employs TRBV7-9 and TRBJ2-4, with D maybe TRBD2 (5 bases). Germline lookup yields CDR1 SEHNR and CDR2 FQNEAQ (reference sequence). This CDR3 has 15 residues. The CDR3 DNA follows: TGTACCAGCAGCCCCTCCGGGAACGTTATATACATTCAGTACTTC. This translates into CTSSPSGNVIYIQYF.

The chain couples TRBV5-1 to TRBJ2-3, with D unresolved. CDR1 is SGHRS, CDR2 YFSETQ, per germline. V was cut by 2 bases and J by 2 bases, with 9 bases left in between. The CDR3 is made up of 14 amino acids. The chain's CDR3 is CASSFGSFTDTQYF. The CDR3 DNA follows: TGCGCCAGCAGCTTTGGATCTTTCACAGATACGCAGTATTTT.

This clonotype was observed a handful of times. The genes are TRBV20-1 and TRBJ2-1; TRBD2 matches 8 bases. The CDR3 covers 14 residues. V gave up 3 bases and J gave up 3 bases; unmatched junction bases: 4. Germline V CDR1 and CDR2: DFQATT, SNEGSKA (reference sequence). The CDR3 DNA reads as TGCAGTGCTAGCGAGACTAGCGTCTACAATGAGCAGTTCTTC. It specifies CSASETSVYNEQFF.

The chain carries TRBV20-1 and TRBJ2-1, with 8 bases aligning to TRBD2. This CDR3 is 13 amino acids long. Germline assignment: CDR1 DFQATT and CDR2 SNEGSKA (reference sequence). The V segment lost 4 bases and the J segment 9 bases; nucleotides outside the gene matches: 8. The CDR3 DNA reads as TGCAGTGCTACTGCGGGGGGTTTTTTTGAGCAGTTCTTC. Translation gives CSATAGGFFEQFF.

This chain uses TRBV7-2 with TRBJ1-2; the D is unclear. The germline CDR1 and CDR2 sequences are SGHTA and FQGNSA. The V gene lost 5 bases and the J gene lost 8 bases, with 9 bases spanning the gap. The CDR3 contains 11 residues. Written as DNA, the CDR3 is TGTGCCAGCAGCGTTTTACGCGGCTACACCTTC. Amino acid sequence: CASSVLRGYTF.

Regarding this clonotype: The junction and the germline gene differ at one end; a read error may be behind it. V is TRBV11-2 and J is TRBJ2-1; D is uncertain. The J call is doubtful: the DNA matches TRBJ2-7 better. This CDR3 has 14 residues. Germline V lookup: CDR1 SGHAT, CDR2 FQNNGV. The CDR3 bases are TGTCCCAGCAGCTTAGTAAGGGCAATCTACGAGCAGTACTTC. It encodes CPSSLVRAIYEQYF.

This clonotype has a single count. The CDR3 sequence: CSARDPRRMNEQFF. Written as DNA, the CDR3 is TGCAGTGCTAGAGATCCGCGTAGGATGAATGAGCAGTTCTTC. V and J are TRBV20-1 and TRBJ2-1, with D uncertain. The CDR3 extends over 14 amino acids. The germline V and J ends were trimmed by 0 bases and 7 bases, with 13 bases remaining between them. Germline V lookup: CDR1 DFQATT, CDR2 SNEGSKA (reference sequence).

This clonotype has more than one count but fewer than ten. The CDR3 spells CASSQAKRTSIGEQFF. The CDR3 nucleotides are TGCGCCAGCAGCCAGGCGAAGAGGACTAGCATCGGTGAGCAGTTCTTC. The chain couples TRBV4-1 to TRBJ2-1, with TRBD2 matching over 8 bases. V lost 3 bases, J lost 9 bases, and 13 bases stayed unmatched. Germline CDR1 and CDR2: MGHRA and YSYEKL. This CDR3 contains 16 residues.

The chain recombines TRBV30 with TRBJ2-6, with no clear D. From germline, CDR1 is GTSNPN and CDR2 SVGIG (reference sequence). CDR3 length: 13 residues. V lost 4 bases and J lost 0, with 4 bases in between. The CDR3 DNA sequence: TGTGCCTGGAAGCTCTCTGGGGCCAACGTCCTGACTTTC. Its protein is CAWKLSGANVLTF. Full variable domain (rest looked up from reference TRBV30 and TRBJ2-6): SQTIHQWPATLVQPVGSPLSLECTVEGTSNPNLYWYRQAAGRGLQLLFYSVGIGQISSEVPQNLSASRPQDRQFILSSKKLLLSDSGFYLCAWKLSGANVLTFGAGSRLTVL.